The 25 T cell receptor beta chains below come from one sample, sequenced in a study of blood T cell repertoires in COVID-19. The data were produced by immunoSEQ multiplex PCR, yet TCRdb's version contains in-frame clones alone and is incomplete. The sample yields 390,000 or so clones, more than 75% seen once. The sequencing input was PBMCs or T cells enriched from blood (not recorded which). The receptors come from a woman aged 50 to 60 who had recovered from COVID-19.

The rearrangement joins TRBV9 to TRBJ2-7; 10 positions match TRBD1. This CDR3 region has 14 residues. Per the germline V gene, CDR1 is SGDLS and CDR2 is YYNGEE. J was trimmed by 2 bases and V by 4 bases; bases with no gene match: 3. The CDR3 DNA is TGTGCCAGCAGCCCTGGACAGGGGGCCTACGAGCAGTACTTC. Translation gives CASSPGQGAYEQYF.

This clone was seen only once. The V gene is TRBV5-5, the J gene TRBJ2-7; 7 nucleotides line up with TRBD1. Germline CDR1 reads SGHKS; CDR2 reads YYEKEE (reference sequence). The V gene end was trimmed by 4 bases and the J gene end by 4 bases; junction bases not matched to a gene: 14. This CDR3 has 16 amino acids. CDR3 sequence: CASSPRQGALKYEQYF. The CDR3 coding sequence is TGTGCCAGCAGCCCGAGACAGGGCGCCCTAAAATACGAGCAGTACTTC.

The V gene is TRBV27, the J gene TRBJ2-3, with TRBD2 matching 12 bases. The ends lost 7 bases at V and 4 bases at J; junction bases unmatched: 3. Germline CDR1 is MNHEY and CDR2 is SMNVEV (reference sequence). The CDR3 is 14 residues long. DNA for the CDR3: TGTGCCAGCACCCCTAGCGGGGGGGCAGATACGCAGTATTTT. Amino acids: CASTPSGGADTQYF.

The CDR3: CASSLDPNTIYF. In nucleotides, the CDR3 is TGTGCCAGCAGCTTAGATCCGAACACCATATATTTT. The chain employs TRBV7-6 and TRBJ1-3; D is undetermined. This CDR3 comprises 12 residues. The V and J ends lost 1 base and 7 bases respectively, with 5 bases between them. Germline CDR1 is SGHVS and CDR2 is FNYEAQ.

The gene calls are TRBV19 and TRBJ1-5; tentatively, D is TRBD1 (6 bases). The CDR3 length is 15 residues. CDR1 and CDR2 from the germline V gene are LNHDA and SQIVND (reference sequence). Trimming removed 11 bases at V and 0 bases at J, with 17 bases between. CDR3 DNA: TGTGCCTCGCTGGTCAGGGGCGATAGCAATCAGCCCCAGCATTTT. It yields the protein CASLVRGDSNQPQHF.

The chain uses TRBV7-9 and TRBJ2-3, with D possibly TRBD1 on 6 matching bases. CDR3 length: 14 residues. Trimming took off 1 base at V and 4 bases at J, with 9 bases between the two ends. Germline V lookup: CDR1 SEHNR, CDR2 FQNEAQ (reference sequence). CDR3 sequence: CASSLGGGPDTQYF. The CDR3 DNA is TGTGCCAGCAGCTTAGGAGGGGGACCAGATACGCAGTATTTT. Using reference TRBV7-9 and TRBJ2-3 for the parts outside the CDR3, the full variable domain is DTGVSQNPRHKITKRGQNVTFRCDPISEHNRLYWYRQTLGQGPEFLTYFQNEAQLEKSRLLSDRFSAERPKGSFSTLEIQRTEQGDSAMYLCASSLGGGPDTQYFGPGTRLTVL.

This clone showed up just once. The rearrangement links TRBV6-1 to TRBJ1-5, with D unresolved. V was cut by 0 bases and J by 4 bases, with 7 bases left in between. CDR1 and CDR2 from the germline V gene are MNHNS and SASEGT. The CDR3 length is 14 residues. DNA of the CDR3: TGTGCCAGCAGTGAAGCGCGGCTGAATCAGCCCCAGCATTTT. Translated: CASSEARLNQPQHF.

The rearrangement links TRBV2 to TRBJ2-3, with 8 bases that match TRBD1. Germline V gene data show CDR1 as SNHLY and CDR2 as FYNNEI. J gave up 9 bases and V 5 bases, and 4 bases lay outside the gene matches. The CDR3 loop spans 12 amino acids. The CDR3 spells CASSSGQGTQYF. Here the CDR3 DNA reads TGTGCCAGCAGTTCTGGACAGGGAACGCAGTATTTT.

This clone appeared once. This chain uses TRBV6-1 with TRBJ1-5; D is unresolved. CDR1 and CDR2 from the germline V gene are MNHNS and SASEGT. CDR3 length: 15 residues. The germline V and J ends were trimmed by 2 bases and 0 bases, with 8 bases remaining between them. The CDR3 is CASSEPRNSNQPQHF. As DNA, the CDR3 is TGTGCCAGCAGTGAACCCAGGAATAGCAATCAGCCCCAGCATTTT.

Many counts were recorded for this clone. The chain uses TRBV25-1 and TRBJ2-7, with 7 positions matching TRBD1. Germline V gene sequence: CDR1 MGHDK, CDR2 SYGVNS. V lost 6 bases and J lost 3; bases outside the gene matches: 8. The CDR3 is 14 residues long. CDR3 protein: CASSGPGQSYEQYF. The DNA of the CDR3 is TGTGCCAGCAGCGGTCCGGGACAGAGCTACGAGCAGTACTTC.

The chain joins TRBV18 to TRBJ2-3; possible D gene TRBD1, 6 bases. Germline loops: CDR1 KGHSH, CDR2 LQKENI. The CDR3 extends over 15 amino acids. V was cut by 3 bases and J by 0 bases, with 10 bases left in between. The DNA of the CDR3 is TGTGCCAGCTCACCCCGGGACACTAGCACAGATACGCAGTATTTT. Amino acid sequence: CASSPRDTSTDTQYF.

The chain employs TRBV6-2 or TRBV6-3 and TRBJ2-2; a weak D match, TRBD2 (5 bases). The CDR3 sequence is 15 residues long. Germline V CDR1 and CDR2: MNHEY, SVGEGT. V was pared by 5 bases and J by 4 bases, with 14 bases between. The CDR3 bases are TGTGCCAGCAGTGTGACCGCGGGTCGCACCGGGGAGCTGTTTTTT. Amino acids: CASSVTAGRTGELFF.

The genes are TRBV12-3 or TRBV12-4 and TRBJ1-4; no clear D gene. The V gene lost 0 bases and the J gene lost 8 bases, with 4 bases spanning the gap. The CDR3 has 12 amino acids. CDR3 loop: CASSLAREKLFF. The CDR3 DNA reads TGTGCCAGCAGTTTAGCGAGGGAAAAACTGTTTTTT.

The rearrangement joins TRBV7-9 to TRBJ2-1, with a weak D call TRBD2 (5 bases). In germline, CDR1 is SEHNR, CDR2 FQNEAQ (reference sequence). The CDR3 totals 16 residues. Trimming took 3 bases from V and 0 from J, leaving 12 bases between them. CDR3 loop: CASSFGGVSSYNEQFF. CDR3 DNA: TGTGCCAGCAGCTTCGGAGGCGTCAGCTCCTACAATGAGCAGTTCTTC.

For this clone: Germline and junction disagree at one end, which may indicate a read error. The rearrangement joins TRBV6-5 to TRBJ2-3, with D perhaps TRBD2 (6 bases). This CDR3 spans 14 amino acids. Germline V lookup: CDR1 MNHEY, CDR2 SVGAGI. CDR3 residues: CASRPGLRGDTQYF. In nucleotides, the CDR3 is TGTGCTAGCAGGCCCGGGCTGCGGGGAGATACGCAGTATTTT.

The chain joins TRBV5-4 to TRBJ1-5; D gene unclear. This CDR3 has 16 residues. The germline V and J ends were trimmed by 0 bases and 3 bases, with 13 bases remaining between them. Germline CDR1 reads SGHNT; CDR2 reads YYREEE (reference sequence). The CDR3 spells CASSLGPTATNQPQHF. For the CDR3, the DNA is TGTGCCAGCAGCTTGGGGCCCACCGCCACCAATCAGCCCCAGCATTTT.

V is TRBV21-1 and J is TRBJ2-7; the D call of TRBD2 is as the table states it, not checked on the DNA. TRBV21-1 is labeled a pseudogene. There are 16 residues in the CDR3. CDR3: CASSKEGGGFYYEQYF. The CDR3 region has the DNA TGTGCCAGCAGCAAAGAGGGCGGGGGATTTTACTACGAGCAGTACTTC.

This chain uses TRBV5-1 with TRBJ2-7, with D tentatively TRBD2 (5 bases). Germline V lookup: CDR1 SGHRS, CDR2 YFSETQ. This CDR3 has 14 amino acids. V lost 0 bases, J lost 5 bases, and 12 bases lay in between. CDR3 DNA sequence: TGCGCCAGCAGCTTGGGCGGACTGGCGAACGAGCAGTACTTC. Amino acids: CASSLGGLANEQYF.

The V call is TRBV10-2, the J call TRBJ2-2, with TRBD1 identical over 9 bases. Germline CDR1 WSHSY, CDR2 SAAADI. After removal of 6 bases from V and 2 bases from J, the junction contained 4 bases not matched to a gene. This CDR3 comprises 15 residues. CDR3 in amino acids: CASSGTGSNTGELFF. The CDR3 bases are TGCGCCAGCAGCGGGACAGGGTCAAACACCGGGGAGCTGTTTTTT.

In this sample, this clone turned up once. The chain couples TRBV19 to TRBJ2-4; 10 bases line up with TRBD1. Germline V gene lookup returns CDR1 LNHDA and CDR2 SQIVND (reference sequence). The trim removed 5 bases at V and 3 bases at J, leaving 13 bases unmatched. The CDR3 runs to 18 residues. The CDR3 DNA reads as TGTGCCAGTAGTGGACGGGACAGGGGAGGATCGGGCAAAAACATTCAGTACTTC. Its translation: CASSGRDRGGSGKNIQYF.

The chain's CDR3 is CASRKGGGPNTEAFF. In nucleotides, the CDR3 is TGTGCCAGCAGGAAAGGCGGGGGACCGAACACTGAAGCTTTCTTT. The gene calls are TRBV11-1 and TRBJ1-1; TRBD1 might be the D (5 bases). V shed 6 bases and J shed 1 base, with 15 bases lying between them. The CDR3 sequence is 15 residues long. The germline V gene has CDR1 SGHAT and CDR2 FQDESV (reference sequence).

The CDR3 sequence: CASSLVGGGEETQYF. CDR3 bases: TGTGCCAGCAGCTTAGTTGGAGGGGGCGAGGAGACCCAGTACTTC. The chain couples TRBV7-9 to TRBJ2-5; possible D gene TRBD1, 7 bases. Germline CDR1 and CDR2: SEHNR and FQNEAQ (reference sequence). The CDR3 has 15 amino acids. The germline V and J ends were trimmed by 1 base and 5 bases, with 14 bases remaining between them.

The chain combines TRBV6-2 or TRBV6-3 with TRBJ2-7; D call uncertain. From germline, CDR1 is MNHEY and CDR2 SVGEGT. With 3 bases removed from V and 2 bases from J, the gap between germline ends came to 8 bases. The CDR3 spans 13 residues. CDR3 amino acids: CASSYRRTYEQYF. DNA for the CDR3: TGTGCCAGCAGTTATCGGCGGACCTACGAGCAGTACTTC.

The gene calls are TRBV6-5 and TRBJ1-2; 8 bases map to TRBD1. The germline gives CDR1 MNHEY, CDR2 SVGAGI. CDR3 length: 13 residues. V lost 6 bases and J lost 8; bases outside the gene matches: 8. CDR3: CASSNRGRRGYTF. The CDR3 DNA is TGTGCCAGCAGCAACAGGGGGAGAAGAGGCTACACCTTC.

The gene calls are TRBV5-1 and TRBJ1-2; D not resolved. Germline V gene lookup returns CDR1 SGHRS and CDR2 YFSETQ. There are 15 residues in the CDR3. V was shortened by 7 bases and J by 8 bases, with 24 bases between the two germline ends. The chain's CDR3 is CASGLDGLRPRGYTF. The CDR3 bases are TGCGCCAGCGGCCTGGACGGCCTCCGACCGCGGGGCTACACCTTC. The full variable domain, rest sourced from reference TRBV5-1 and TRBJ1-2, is KAGVTQTPRYLIKTRGQQVTLSCSPISGHRSVSWYQQTPGQGLQFLFEYFSETQRNKGNFPGRFSGRQFSNSRSEMNVSTLELGDSALYLCASGLDGLRPRGYTFGSGTRLTVV.